A selection of T cell receptor beta chains follows, all from one sample in a study of blood T cells in healthy people across ages. MiXCR was run by TCRdb on the 5' RACE reads, yielding one entry per CDR3 protein. The sample records roughly 730,000 distinct CDR3 sequences, more than 50% being singletons. Sequenced sample: blood. These receptors all stem from a man in his forties in good health. CDR3s include the opening cysteine and the closing phenylalanine or tryptophan. A D gene is named only where the DNA matches it firmly. Rows may omit the clone size; those that give it use once, few, many or a size class.

- TRBJ2-6 TRBV4-3 - CASSQAVSWYREQVRSGANVLTF TGCGCCAGCAGCCAAGCAGTTTCGTGGTATCGGGAACAGGTTCGCTCTGGGGCCAACGTCCTGACTTTC
few TRBJ1-4 TRBV29-1 - CSVVLPGRGYEKLFF TGCAGCGTTGTTCTTCCCGGCAGGGGATACGAAAAACTGTTTTTT
once TRBJ2-7 TRBV3-1 - CASSQRGYGQYF TGTGCCAGCAGCCAACGGGGCTACGGGCAGTACTTC
- TRBJ2-3 TRBV5-1 TRBD2 CASRPGLATDTQYF TGCGCCAGCAGGCCCGGACTAGCAACAGATACGCAGTATTTT
- TRBJ2-4 TRBV20-1 TRBD1 CSARAPGGDRGRAKNIQYF TGCAGTGCTAGAGCCCCCGGGGGGGACAGGGGTCGTGCCAAAAACATTCAGTACTTC
- TRBJ2-1 TRBV29-1 - CSVEDGGIQQFF TGCAGCGTTGAAGATGGCGGGATTCAGCAGTTCTTC
- TRBJ2-5 TRBV4-3 - CASSQVWRGLETQYF TGCGCCAGCAGCCAAGTATGGCGGGGCCTAGAGACCCAGTACTTC
few TRBJ2-7 TRBV3-1 - CASSQVRDPAPYEQYF TGTGCCAGCAGCCAAGTCAGGGATCCGGCTCCGTACGAGCAGTACTTC
- TRBJ2-3 TRBV10-3 - CPISPGTSSTDTQYF TGTCCCATCAGCCCCGGGACAAGCAGCACAGATACGCAGTATTTT
- TRBJ2-1 TRBV4-1 - CASSLSEDYWQFF TGCGCCAGCAGCCTATCCGAGGACTACTGGCAGTTCTTC
- TRBJ2-7 TRBV11-2 - CASSLDSALTFYEQYF TGTGCCAGCAGCTTAGACTCAGCGTTAACGTTTTACGAGCAGTACTTC
- TRBJ2-3 TRBV29-1 - CSVEGGHSSTDTQYF TGCAGCGTTGAAGGGGGGCACTCTAGCACAGATACGCAGTATTTT
- TRBJ2-5 TRBV25-1 - CASSDKTTKETQYF TGTGCCAGCAGTGATAAGACTACCAAAGAGACCCAGTACTTC
few TRBJ2-3 TRBV12-3/TRBV12-4 - CASTERGGTDTQYF TGTGCCAGCACGGAGAGGGGGGGCACAGATACGCAGTATTTT
few TRBJ2-7 TRBV9 - CASSVAPGRTYEQYF TGTGCCAGCAGCGTAGCTCCAGGGCGAACCTACGAGCAGTACTTC
- TRBJ2-1 TRBV20-1 - CSAYSVAGPYNEQFF TGCAGTGCGTATTCTGTGGCGGGGCCCTACAATGAGCAGTTCTTC
few TRBJ2-7 TRBV24-1 - CATSGDNYEQYF TGTGCCACCAGTGGGGACAACTACGAGCAGTACTTC
- TRBJ2-5 TRBV21-1 - CASSMTDYCGGAETQYF TGTGCCAGCAGCATGACGGACTATTGCGGGGGGGCAGAGACCCAGTACTTC
- TRBJ1-1 TRBV11-2 - CASSFPRNTEAFF TGTGCCAGCAGCTTTCCCAGGAACACTGAAGCTTTCTTT
- TRBJ2-3 TRBV27 TRBD2 CASSFWSGGALRDTQYF TGTGCCAGCAGTTTCTGGAGCGGGGGGGCCTTGCGAGATACGCAGTATTTT
few TRBJ1-5 TRBV30 TRBD1 CAWSGDRGNQPQHF TGTGCCTGGAGTGGCGACAGGGGCAATCAGCCCCAGCATTTT
- TRBJ2-1 TRBV20-1 TRBD2 CSASTGLAGPGSYNEQFF TGCAGTGCTAGTACCGGACTAGCGGGCCCAGGCTCCTACAATGAGCAGTTCTTC
once TRBJ2-1 TRBV20-1 TRBD2 CSVTTSGGSSYNEQFF TGCAGTGTCACGACTAGCGGGGGAAGCTCCTACAATGAGCAGTTCTTC
- TRBJ2-5 TRBV5-1 - CASSLRTEETQYF TGTGCCAGCAGCCTCCGGACAGAAGAGACCCAGTACTTC
few TRBJ2-3 TRBV7-8 - CASSFTLGADTQYF TGTGCCAGCAGCTTCACCTTGGGGGCGGATACGCAGTATTTT
- TRBJ2-7 TRBV12-3/TRBV12-4 - CASSLTPREGLREQYF TGTGCCAGCAGTTTAACCCCGCGCGAGGGACTCCGAGAGCAGTACTTC
once TRBJ2-1 TRBV18 TRBD2 CASSPDIGRALNEQFF TGTGCCAGCTCACCAGATATCGGGAGGGCCTTGAATGAGCAGTTCTTC
- TRBJ2-5 TRBV11-2 TRBD2 CARRPQGVAGQETQYF TGTGCCAGACGGCCACAGGGAGTAGCGGGGCAAGAGACCCAGTACTTC
- TRBJ1-5 TRBV6-4 - CASSQEPSNQPQHF TGTGCCAGCAGCCAGGAACCTAGCAATCAGCCCCAGCATTTT
few TRBJ1-2 TRBV9 TRBD1 CASSDDRGIYGYTF TGTGCCAGCAGCGACGACAGGGGGATCTATGGCTACACCTTC
- TRBJ1-2 TRBV7-2 - CASSLYQGNYGYTF TGTGCCAGCAGCTTATATCAGGGAAACTATGGCTACACCTTC
- TRBJ1-6 TRBV28 - CASSLGFWTADRPNSPLHF TGTGCCAGCAGTTTAGGATTTTGGACAGCCGACCGACCTAATTCACCCCTCCACTTT
many TRBJ1-4 TRBV7-2 TRBD1 CASSFSGTGDEKLFF TGTGCCAGCAGCTTTTCCGGGACAGGGGATGAAAAACTGTTTTTT
- TRBJ1-2 TRBV29-1 TRBD1 CSVHSGQSNYGYTF TGCAGCGTCCATTCGGGACAGAGTAACTATGGCTACACCTTC
- TRBJ2-3 TRBV20-1 TRBD2 CSARDSPGLAGNTQYF TGCAGTGCTAGGGACAGCCCGGGACTAGCGGGAAATACGCAGTATTTT
- TRBJ2-6 TRBV6-5 - CASSYSGQAAGANVLTF TGTGCCAGCAGTTACTCGGGGCAGGCAGCTGGGGCCAACGTCCTGACTTTC
- TRBJ1-2 TRBV5-6 - CASSTDPGGQYGYTF TGTGCCAGCAGCACCGACCCGGGCGGGCAATATGGCTACACCTTC
- TRBJ2-5 TRBV7-9 - CASTGRTGKETQYF TGTGCCAGCACCGGACGGACGGGGAAAGAGACCCAGTACTTC
- TRBJ2-5 TRBV30 - CAGSVAGETQYF TGTGCCGGGAGTGTTGCGGGAGAGACCCAGTACTTC
- TRBJ2-7 TRBV6-2/TRBV6-3 - CASNPGTFYEQYF TGTGCCAGCAACCCCGGGACATTCTACGAGCAGTACTTT
few TRBJ2-5 TRBV7-2 TRBD1 CASSQRRTGETQYF TGTGCCAGCAGCCAACGACGGACAGGGGAGACCCAGTACTTC
- TRBJ2-7 TRBV20-1 - CSALEQGYEQYF TGCAGTGCTCTTGAACAGGGCTACGAGCAGTACTTC
- TRBJ2-1 TRBV5-1 TRBD1 CASSLSPGQGANEQFF TGCGCCAGCAGCTTGAGTCCGGGACAGGGGGCGAATGAGCAGTTCTTC
- TRBJ1-5 TRBV6-2/TRBV6-3 - CATTDRYQPQHF TGTGCCACCACGGACCGGTATCAGCCCCAGCATTTT
few TRBJ2-2 TRBV7-2 - CASSFRTLNSGTGELFF TGTGCCAGCAGCTTTCGTACCCTTAATAGCGGAACCGGGGAGCTGTTTTTT
many TRBJ2-4 TRBV27 - CASNPGGGPIQYF TGTGCCAGCAATCCAGGAGGAGGACCCATTCAGTACTTC
- TRBJ2-1 TRBV6-1 - CASTSFSYNEQFF TGTGCCAGTACTAGCTTCTCCTACAATGAGCAGTTCTTC
few TRBJ2-5 TRBV9 TRBD2 CASSVRSGGYQETQYF TGTGCCAGCAGCGTACGTAGCGGGGGGTACCAAGAGACCCAGTACTTC
- TRBJ2-3 TRBV4-1 TRBD1 CASSPGQALGAQYF TGCGCCAGCAGCCCCGGACAGGCCCTAGGAGCCCAGTATTTT
- TRBJ1-2 TRBV20-1 - CSAIEVRFSTNYGYTF TGCAGTGCTATTGAGGTCAGGTTTTCAACTAACTATGGCTACACCTTC
- TRBJ2-1 TRBV11-3 - CASSLDGASDNEQFF TGTGCCAGCAGCTTAGATGGGGCATCGGACAATGAGCAGTTCTTC
- TRBJ1-1 TRBV12-3/TRBV12-4 TRBD1 CASSVQGGYTEAFF TGTGCCAGCAGTGTACAGGGGGGGTACACTGAAGCTTTCTTT
- TRBJ2-5 TRBV20-1 TRBD2 CSAPSYLFSGGVQETQYF TGCAGTGCTCCCTCATACTTATTTAGCGGGGGGGTCCAAGAGACCCAGTACTTC
few TRBJ1-4 TRBV20-1 TRBD1 CSARETGRGGFNEKLFF TGCAGTGCTAGGGAGACAGGGAGAGGAGGGTTTAATGAAAAACTGTTTTTT
few TRBJ2-7 TRBV10-3 TRBD2 CAISESWGTTGEQYF TGTGCCATCAGTGAGTCCTGGGGGACTACGGGCGAGCAGTACTTC
- TRBJ2-7 TRBV7-9 TRBD1 CASSHSGQGVYEQYF TGTGCCAGCAGCCACTCGGGACAGGGGGTCTACGAGCAGTACTTC
- TRBJ1-5 TRBV10-3 - CAISVGGNNQPQHF TGTGCCATCAGTGTGGGGGGTAACAATCAGCCCCAGCATTTT